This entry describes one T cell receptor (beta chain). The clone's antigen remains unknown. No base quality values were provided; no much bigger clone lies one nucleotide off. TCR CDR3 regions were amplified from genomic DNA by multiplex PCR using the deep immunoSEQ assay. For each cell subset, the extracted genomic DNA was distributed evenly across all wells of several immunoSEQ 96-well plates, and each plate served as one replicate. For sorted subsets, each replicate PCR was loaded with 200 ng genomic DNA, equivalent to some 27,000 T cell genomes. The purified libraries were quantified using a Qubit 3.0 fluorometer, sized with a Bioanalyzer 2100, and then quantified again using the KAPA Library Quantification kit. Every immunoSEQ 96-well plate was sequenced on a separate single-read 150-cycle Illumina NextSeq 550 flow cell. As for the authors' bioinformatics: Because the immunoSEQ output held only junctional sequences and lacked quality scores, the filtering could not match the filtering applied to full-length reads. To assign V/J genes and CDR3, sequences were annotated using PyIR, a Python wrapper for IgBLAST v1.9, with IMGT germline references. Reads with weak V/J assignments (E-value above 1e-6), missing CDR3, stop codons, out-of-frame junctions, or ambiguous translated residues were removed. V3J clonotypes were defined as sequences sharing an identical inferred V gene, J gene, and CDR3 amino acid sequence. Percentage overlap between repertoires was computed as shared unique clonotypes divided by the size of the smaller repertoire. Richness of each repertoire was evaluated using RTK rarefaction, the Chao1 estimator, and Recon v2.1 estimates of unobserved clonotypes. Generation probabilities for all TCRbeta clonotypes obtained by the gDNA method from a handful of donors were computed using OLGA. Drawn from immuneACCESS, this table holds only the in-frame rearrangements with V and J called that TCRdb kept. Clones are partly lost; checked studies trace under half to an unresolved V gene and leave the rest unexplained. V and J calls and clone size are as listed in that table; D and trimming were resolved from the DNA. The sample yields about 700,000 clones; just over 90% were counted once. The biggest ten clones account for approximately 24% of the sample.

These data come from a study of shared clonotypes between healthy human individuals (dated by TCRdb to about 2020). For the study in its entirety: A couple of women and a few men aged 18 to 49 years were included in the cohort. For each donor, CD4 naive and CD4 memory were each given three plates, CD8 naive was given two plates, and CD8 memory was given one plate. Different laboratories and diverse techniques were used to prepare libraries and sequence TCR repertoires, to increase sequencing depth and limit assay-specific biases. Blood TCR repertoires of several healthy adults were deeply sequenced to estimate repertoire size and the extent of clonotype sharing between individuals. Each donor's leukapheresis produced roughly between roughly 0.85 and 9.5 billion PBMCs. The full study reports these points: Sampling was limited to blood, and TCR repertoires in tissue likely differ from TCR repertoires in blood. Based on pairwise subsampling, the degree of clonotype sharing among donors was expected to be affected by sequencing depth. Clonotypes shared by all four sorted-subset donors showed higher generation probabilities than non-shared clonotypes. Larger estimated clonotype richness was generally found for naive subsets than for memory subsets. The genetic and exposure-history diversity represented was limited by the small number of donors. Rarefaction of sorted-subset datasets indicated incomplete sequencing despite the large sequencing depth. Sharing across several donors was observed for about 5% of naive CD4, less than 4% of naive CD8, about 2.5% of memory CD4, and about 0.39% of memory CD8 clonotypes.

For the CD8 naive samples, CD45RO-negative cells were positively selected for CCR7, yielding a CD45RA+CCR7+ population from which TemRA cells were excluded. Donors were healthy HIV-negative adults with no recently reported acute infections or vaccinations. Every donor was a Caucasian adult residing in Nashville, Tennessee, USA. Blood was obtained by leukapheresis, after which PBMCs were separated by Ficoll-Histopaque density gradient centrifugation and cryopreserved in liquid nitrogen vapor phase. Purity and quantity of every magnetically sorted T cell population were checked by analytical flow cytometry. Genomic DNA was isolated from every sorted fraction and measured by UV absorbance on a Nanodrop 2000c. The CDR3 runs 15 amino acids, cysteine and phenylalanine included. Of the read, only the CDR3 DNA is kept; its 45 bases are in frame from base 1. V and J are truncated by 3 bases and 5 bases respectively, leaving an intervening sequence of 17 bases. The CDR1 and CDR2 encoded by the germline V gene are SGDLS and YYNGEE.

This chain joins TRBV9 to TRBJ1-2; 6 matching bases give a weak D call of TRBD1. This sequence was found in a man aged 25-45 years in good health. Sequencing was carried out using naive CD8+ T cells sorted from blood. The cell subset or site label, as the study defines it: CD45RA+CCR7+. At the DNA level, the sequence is TGTGCCAGCAGCGCAACCGGGACAACACATTATGGCTACACCTTC. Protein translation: CASSATGTTHYGYTF. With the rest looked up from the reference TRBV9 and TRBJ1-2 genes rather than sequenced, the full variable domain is DSGVTQTPKHLITATGQRVTLRCSPRSGDLSVYWYQQSLDQGLQFLIQYYNGEERAKGNILERFSAQQFPDLHSELNLSSLELGDSALYFCASSATGTTHYGYTFGSGTRLTVV.